The subject of this entry is one TCR beta chain. The antigen is not known. The sample belongs to a study of T cells in Graves' hyperthyroidism and ophthalmopathy. Study-level background: It was at initial diagnosis, before any treatment, that peripheral blood was collected.

Trimming cost V 7 bases and J 7 bases, with 10 bases left between them. The CDR3 length is 12 residues. Germline V gene lookup returns CDR1 SNHLY and CDR2 FYNNEI. Under 3 months was the duration of disease in ophthalmopathy patients, who also had a Clinical Activity Score of at least 3 and a NOSPECS grade of at least 4. Fresh peripheral blood, 7.5 to 10 ml of it, supplied the PBMCs. It was RNA transcripts that yielded the amplified TCR beta CDR3 regions. RT-PCR in the first round (using the HTBI primer set) targeted the TCR CDR3. TCRdb ran MiXCR on the multiplex PCR reads and lists one entry per CDR3 protein. Of about 640,000 distinct CDR3 sequences in the sample, around 21% were seen once. Study results and caveats: Model output signaled ophthalmopathy a median around 5.9 months ahead of onset.

This clonotype was sampled from a man aged 25 to 40 with Graves' ophthalmopathy. The rearrangement uses TRBV2 and TRBJ2-2, with D possibly called TRBD1 or TRBD2 (5 bases each). The sample was blood. CDR3: CASTGTSGELFF. CDR3 bases: TGTGCCAGCACCGGGACGAGCGGGGAGCTGTTTTTT.